These 18 T cell receptor beta chains came from one sample sequenced in a study of identical twins. TCRdb re-analysed the 5' RACE reads in MiXCR, keeping a single row per CDR3 protein. The sample lists more than 1.5 million distinct CDR3 sequences, under 35% seen once, with 0.25% to 0.3% in the top ten. The source material was cord blood. The receptors were gathered from a newborn girl in good health.

The chain joins TRBV10-3 to TRBJ2-7; 7 nucleotides align to TRBD1. CDR3 length: 15 residues. With V trimmed by 8 bases and J by 0 bases, 10 bases remained unmatched. CDR1 and CDR2 from the germline V gene are ENHRY and SYGVKD. The CDR3 protein is CAIRDRRGSSYEQYF. CDR3 in DNA: TGTGCCATCCGGGACAGAAGGGGCAGCTCCTACGAGCAGTACTTC.

V and J are TRBV27 and TRBJ1-2; D is unclear. Looked up from germline, CDR1 is MNHEY and CDR2 is SMNVEV (reference sequence). The V end lost 3 bases, the J end lost 8 bases, and 16 bases lay between the germline ends. This CDR3 comprises 14 residues. The CDR3 reads CASSFAGRTLGYTF. CDR3 nucleotides: TGTGCCAGCAGTTTCGCCGGCAGGACTCTAGGCTACACCTTC.

The rearrangement links TRBV10-3 to TRBJ2-1; D might be TRBD2 (5 bases). The assigned J gene may be wrong: the sequence end matches TRBJ2-7 better. This CDR3 is built from 14 residues. Per germline, CDR1 ENHRY and CDR2 SYGVKD. In nucleotides, the CDR3 is TGTGCCATCAGTGGAGGAGGCGTTTTCAATGAGCAGTACTTC. Its translation is CAISGGGVFNEQYF.

Only a few counts were recorded for this clonotype. The V and J genes are TRBV15 and TRBJ2-7; maybe TRBD1 (5 bases). The germline V gene encodes CDR1 LNHNV and CDR2 YYDKDF (reference sequence). Trimming removed 0 bases from V and 2 bases from J, with 17 bases in between. The CDR3 is 17 residues long. This CDR3 reads CATSRELAGYSTYEQYF. The CDR3 coding sequence is TGTGCCACCAGCAGAGAGCTTGCAGGGTATTCGACCTACGAGCAGTACTTC.

The rearrangement links TRBV20-1 to TRBJ2-5; 10 bases are shared with TRBD1. The J call may be wrong; the DNA end is better matched by TRBJ2-1. This CDR3 comprises 14 residues. Germline CDR1 is DFQATT and CDR2 is SNEGSKA (reference sequence). The CDR3 bases are TGCAGTGCTAGGACTGACAGGGGGCAAGAGACCCAGTTCTTC. Translating it yields CSARTDRGQETQFF.

This clonotype has just one count. This rearrangement joins TRBV20-1 to TRBJ1-4; D is undetermined. CDR1 and CDR2 (germline): DFQATT, SNEGSKA (reference sequence). The CDR3 is made up of 11 amino acids. Trimming shortened V by 2 bases and J by 9 bases, and 7 bases separated the two germline ends. CDR3 residues: CSARRGKKLFF. CDR3 nucleotide sequence: TGCAGTGCTAGACGGGGAAAAAAACTGTTTTTT.

The chain has TRBV10-1 and TRBJ1-1; 8 positions match TRBD1. The CDR3 spans 13 residues. J gave up 7 bases and V 8 bases, and 9 bases lay outside the gene matches. In germline, CDR1 is WNHNN, CDR2 SYGVQD (reference sequence). The CDR3 region has the DNA TGCGCCAGCCAATCTACAGGGGGTGGTGAAGCTTTCTTT. Its translation is CASQSTGGGEAFF.

V usage is TRBV6-4 and J usage is TRBJ2-1; no clear D gene. Trimming removed 6 bases from V and 9 bases from J, with 15 bases in between. This CDR3 contains 13 residues. The germline V gene has CDR1 MRHNA and CDR2 SNTAGT. CDR3 loop: CASSNSMGGEQFF. The DNA for the CDR3 is TGTGCCAGCAGCAATAGCATGGGCGGTGAGCAGTTCTTC.

This clonotype occurred a few times. The rearrangement uses TRBV20-1 and TRBJ1-4; perhaps TRBD1 as D (5 bases). V shed 7 bases and J shed 3 bases, with 9 bases lying between them. The germline CDR1 and CDR2 sequences are DFQATT and SNEGSKA (reference sequence). The CDR3 contains 12 residues. CDR3 sequence: CSVAGSNEKLFF. The CDR3 DNA reads TGCAGTGTGGCAGGGTCTAATGAAAAACTGTTTTTT.

This clonotype came up many times. The chain is built from TRBV27 and TRBJ2-5; D ambiguous. Looked up from germline, CDR1 is MNHEY and CDR2 is SMNVEV (reference sequence). V was shortened by 3 bases and J by 4 bases, with 6 bases between the two germline ends. CDR3 length: 12 residues. Written as DNA, the CDR3 is TGTGCCAGCAGTTTTAAGGGAGAGACCCAGTACTTC. It is translated as CASSFKGETQYF.

The V call is TRBV27, the J call TRBJ2-2, with 9 bases lining up with TRBD2. V trimming: 6 bases; J trimming: 2 bases; junction bases outside the gene matches: 7. The CDR3 consists of 16 residues. Germline CDR1 and CDR2: MNHEY and SMNVEV (reference sequence). The CDR3: CASSSLAGVNTGELFF. The DNA for the CDR3 is TGTGCCAGCAGCTCGTTAGCGGGGGTCAACACCGGGGAGCTGTTTTTT.

In this sample, this clonotype turned up a few times. V is TRBV20-1 and J is TRBJ2-5; 8 bases fit TRBD2. Germline assignment: CDR1 DFQATT and CDR2 SNEGSKA (reference sequence). The CDR3 spans 15 residues. Losses at the gene ends were 0 bases for V and 1 base for J; bases not matched to a gene: 4. The CDR3 nucleotides read TGCAGTGCTAGAGACAGCGGACTAGCCCAAGAGACCCAGTACTTC. It yields the protein CSARDSGLAQETQYF.

This clonotype was counted many times. The chain is built from TRBV5-1 and TRBJ2-3; D might be TRBD2 (6 bases). Trimming stripped 2 bases from V and 0 bases from J, with 13 bases between. The CDR3 is 16 amino acids. Germline CDR1 SGHRS, CDR2 YFSETQ. The DNA for the CDR3 is TGCGCCAGCAGCTTTGGAGGGAGGCCCAGCACAGATACGCAGTATTTT. Translation gives CASSFGGRPSTDTQYF.

About this clonotype: One end of the junction does not line up with germline, which may come from a read error. The V and J genes are TRBV7-8 and TRBJ1-4; possible D gene TRBD1, 5 bases. This CDR3 is 16 amino acids long. Germline V gives CDR1 SGHVS, CDR2 FQNEAQ. The CDR3 region is CANSFWGNGPGEKLFF. CDR3 DNA: TGTGCCAACAGCTTTTGGGGGAATGGGCCTGGTGAAAAACTGTTTTTT.

This clonotype has a handful of counts. The V call is TRBV6-5, the J call TRBJ1-1, with 7 bases aligning to TRBD1. Germline CDR1 MNHEY, CDR2 SVGAGI. The J segment lost 2 bases and the V segment lost 7 bases, leaving 10 bases of the junction unmatched. The length of the CDR3 is 15 residues. The CDR3 protein is CASTPGGGENTEAFF. Here the CDR3 DNA reads TGTGCCAGCACCCCAGGGGGGGGAGAAAACACTGAAGCTTTCTTT.

There are a few counts of this clonotype. The chain has TRBV12-3 or TRBV12-4 and TRBJ2-7, with D uncertain. V gave up 1 base and J gave up 3 bases, with 10 bases separating them. This CDR3 has 14 amino acids. CDR3: CASSLGRKSYEQYF. For the CDR3, the DNA is TGTGCCAGCAGTTTAGGTCGAAAAAGCTACGAGCAGTACTTC.

Worth noting for this clonotype: A much larger clone is a single base away; this may be a read error. The chain recombines TRBV4-2 with TRBJ1-4; no clear D. Germline V gene data show CDR1 as LGHNA and CDR2 as YNFKEQ. This CDR3 has 17 residues. The CDR3: CTSSQDGSTVPNEKLFF. The CDR3 DNA is TGTACCAGCAGCCAAGATGGCAGTACGGTGCCTAATGAAAAACTGTTTTTT.

V and J are TRBV4-2 and TRBJ2-3, with 11 nucleotides matching TRBD2. CDR1 is LGHNA, CDR2 YNFKEQ, per germline. Trimming cost V 1 base and J 0 bases; bases outside gene matches: 9. This CDR3 region has 19 residues. CDR3 sequence: CASSQVPGLAVTSTDTQYF. DNA for the CDR3: TGTGCCAGCAGCCAAGTCCCGGGACTAGCGGTGACTAGCACAGATACGCAGTATTTT.